This TCR beta chain was identified during a study of human versus mouse CDR3 diversity and MHC coevolution. Naive CD4 T cells were sorted as CD45RO-negative, CD62L-positive. The CDR3 is 14 residues long. Trimming stripped 1 base from V and 2 bases from J, with 9 bases between. Germline V gene sequence: CDR1 SGHDN, CDR2 FVKESK. This clone was seen a few times. Its antigen is as yet unknown. Study-wide results and limits: The lowest clonal inequality scores came from most of the three human donors.

Assay used: immunoSEQ multiplex PCR; TCRdb lists only in-frame clones, some missing. The sample holds fewer than 80,000 clones, 85% to 95% seen once. This clonotype was sampled from a person between 30 and 69 years old in good health. The V gene is TRBV14, the J gene TRBJ2-7; D is possibly TRBD2 (5 bases). Sample: naive CD4+ T cells from blood. Indicated subset: CD45RO-negative CD62L-positive naive CD4 T cells. CDR3 residues: CASSQGVGAYEQYF. The CDR3 DNA reads as TGTGCCAGCAGCCAAGGGGTGGGAGCCTACGAGCAGTACTTC. Filled out from reference TRBV14 and TRBJ2-7, the complete variable domain reads EAGVTQFPSHSVIEKGQTVTLRCDPISGHDNLYWYRRVMGKEIKFLLHFVKESKQDESGMPNNRFLAERTGGTYSTLKVQPAELEDSGVYFCASSQGVGAYEQYFGPGTRLTVT.